A selection of T cell receptor beta chains follows, all from one sample in a study of T-cell memory formation after mild COVID-19. MiXCR was run by TCRdb on the 5' RACE reads, yielding one entry per CDR3 protein. The repertoire consists of around 340,000 distinct CDR3 sequences, with 12% to 15% occurring once and the leading ten covering 20% to 25%. The sequencing input was PBMCs or a T cell subset sorted from them (not recorded which). The receptors were gathered from a man between 18 and 29 years old who had mild COVID-19 (a few samples of this study predate the infection). Cell type and time point are not known. Both conserved end residues are part of each CDR3. A D gene is named only where the DNA matches it firmly. The listing skips clone size in some rows; elsewhere it reads once, few, many or a size class.

>-|TRBD2|17|TRBV3-1|TRBJ2-5
CASSRKQLAGEQETQYF
TGTGCCAGCAGCCGGAAGCAGCTAGCGGGGGAGCAAGAGACCCAGTACTTC
>-|TRBD1|15|TRBV5-1|TRBJ2-5
CASSAGQALQETQYF
TGCGCCAGCAGCGCGGGACAGGCGCTCCAAGAGACCCAGTACTTC
>few|-|15|TRBV7-6|TRBJ2-7
CASSPEWQGAYEQYF
TGTGCCAGCAGCCCAGAGTGGCAGGGCGCCTACGAGCAGTACTTC
>once|-|16|TRBV10-1|TRBJ2-7
CASSESMGFRSYEQYF
TGCGCCAGCAGTGAGTCGATGGGATTTCGCTCCTACGAGCAGTACTTC
>few|-|14|TRBV12-3/TRBV12-4|TRBJ1-1
CASTLDSSNTEAFF
TGTGCCAGCACCCTGGACAGCTCGAACACTGAAGCTTTCTTT
>many|-|15|TRBV12-3/TRBV12-4|TRBJ2-2
CASSLAVTNTGELFF
TGTGCCAGCAGTTTGGCCGTAACGAACACCGGGGAGCTGTTTTTT
>many|-|14|TRBV5-1|TRBJ2-4
CASSLAGGVNIQYF
TGCGCCAGCAGCTTGGCGGGGGGCGTGAACATTCAGTACTTC
>-|-|14|TRBV9|TRBJ2-3
CASSHQEGSRTQYF
TGTGCCAGCAGCCACCAGGAGGGGAGTCGAACGCAGTATTTT
>-|TRBD2|15|TRBV7-3|TRBJ2-1
CASSRGSGGAGEQFF
TGTGCCAGCAGCCGCGGTAGCGGGGGGGCTGGTGAGCAGTTCTTC
>many|-|13|TRBV5-1|TRBJ1-5
CASSLKSNQPQHF
TGCGCCAGCAGCTTAAAGAGCAATCAGCCCCAGCATTTT
>-|-|17|TRBV4-3|TRBJ2-2
CASSQDLFGGNTGELFF
TGCGCCAGCAGCCAAGATTTATTCGGGGGGAACACCGGGGAGCTGTTTTTT
>-|-|13|TRBV12-3/TRBV12-4|TRBJ2-7
CASTSGHSYEQYF
TGTGCCAGCACCTCGGGACATTCCTACGAGCAGTACTTC
>few|-|17|TRBV23-1|TRBJ1-5
CASSQTDSHSLGQPQHF
TGCGCCAGCAGTCAGACGGACAGCCACTCCCTGGGGCAGCCCCAGCATTTT
>few|-|15|TRBV10-2|TRBJ2-7
CASGFAEGDPYEQYF
TGCGCCAGCGGATTCGCGGAGGGGGATCCCTACGAGCAGTACTTC
>few|-|13|TRBV20-1|TRBJ1-1
CSAPDILGTEAFF
TGCAGTGCTCCGGACATTCTGGGCACTGAAGCTTTCTTT
>few|-|14|TRBV30|TRBJ2-1
CAWSGGGHYNEQFF
TGTGCCTGGAGTGGGGGGGGGCACTACAATGAGCAGTTCTTC
>many|TRBD1|12|TRBV5-1|TRBJ2-1
CASSQDRDEQFF
TGCGCCAGCAGCCAGGACAGGGATGAGCAGTTCTTC
>-|-|13|TRBV28|TRBJ2-3
CASDGSSTDTQYF
TGTGCCAGCGACGGATCTAGCACAGATACGCAGTATTTT
>-|TRBD1|19|TRBV7-2|TRBJ2-7
CASSPQPVYRDRGLYEQYF
TGTGCCAGCAGCCCCCAACCCGTTTATAGGGACAGGGGGCTTTACGAGCAGTACTTC
>-|TRBD1|13|TRBV19|TRBJ2-5
CASSGTGVETQYF
TGTGCCAGTTCCGGGACAGGGGTAGAGACCCAGTACTTC
>-|-|15|TRBV9|TRBJ1-5
CASSARADTQGAQHF
TGTGCCAGCAGCGCGCGGGCCGACACTCAAGGGGCCCAGCATTTT
>-|-|12|TRBV2|TRBJ1-2
CASKITNYGYTF
TGTGCCAGCAAGATAACTAACTATGGCTACACCTTC
>many|-|14|TRBV7-3|TRBJ2-3
CASRMTGTTDTQYF
TGTGCCAGCAGGATGACCGGTACCACAGATACGCAGTATTTT
>few|TRBD1|14|TRBV12-3/TRBV12-4|TRBJ1-1
CASSSGQAYTEAFF
TGTGCCAGCAGTTCGGGACAGGCCTACACTGAAGCTTTCTTT
>few|TRBD2|15|TRBV12-3/TRBV12-4|TRBJ2-1
CASSLGSGAYNEQFF
TGTGCCAGCAGTTTAGGTAGCGGGGCATACAATGAGCAGTTCTTC
>-|TRBD2|19|TRBV5-1|TRBJ2-3
CASSPGLAGAPPRTDTQYF
TGCGCCAGCAGCCCGGGACTAGCGGGGGCGCCACCGCGCACAGATACGCAGTATTTT
>many|-|14|TRBV18|TRBJ1-1
CASSPGTMNTEAFF
TGTGCCAGCTCACCTGGAACCATGAACACTGAAGCTTTCTTT
>many|-|13|TRBV4-1|TRBJ1-4
CASSLVGGEKLFF
TGCGCCAGCAGCCTGGTGGGAGGAGAAAAACTGTTTTTT
>few|-|14|TRBV24-1|TRBJ2-3
CATSAVGPTDTQYF
TGTGCCACCAGTGCCGTGGGCCCCACAGATACGCAGTATTTT
>many|-|14|TRBV3-1|TRBJ2-5
CASSQRTVEETQYF
TGTGCCAGCAGCCAACGGACCGTTGAAGAGACCCAGTACTTC
>-|-|17|TRBV21-1|TRBJ2-2
CASSKGNGQGATGELFF
TGTGCCAGCAGCAAAGGGAATGGTCAGGGGGCCACCGGGGAGCTGTTTTTT
>few|TRBD1|15|TRBV6-2/TRBV6-3|TRBJ2-7
CASRADRGPSYEQYF
TGTGCCAGCAGGGCCGACAGGGGCCCATCCTACGAGCAGTACTTC
>-|-|14|TRBV7-2|TRBJ1-1
CASSFRTANTEAFF
TGTGCCAGCAGCTTCCGGACGGCTAACACTGAAGCTTTCTTT
>-|-|13|TRBV7-2|TRBJ1-1
CASSTVDRTEAFF
TGTGCCAGCAGCACTGTCGACAGGACTGAAGCTTTCTTT
>-|-|15|TRBV20-1|TRBJ1-2
CSARDPAGTIYGYTF
TGCAGTGCTAGAGATCCAGCCGGGACAATCTATGGCTACACCTTC
>-|-|12|TRBV30|TRBJ1-6
CAWAREYSPLHF
TGTGCCTGGGCCAGAGAATATTCACCCCTCCACTTT
>-|-|13|TRBV20-1|TRBJ2-5
CSARGPGRETQYF
TGCAGTGCTAGAGGTCCAGGGAGAGAGACCCAGTACTTC
>few|-|15|TRBV20-1|TRBJ1-6
CSARGLGTYNSPLHF
TGCAGTGCTAGGGGGTTGGGGACCTATAATTCACCCCTCCACTTT
>-|TRBD2|12|TRBV5-6|TRBJ2-1
CASSLVSGAQFF
TGTGCCAGCAGCTTGGTTAGCGGGGCCCAGTTCTTC
>few|-|14|TRBV3-1|TRBJ2-7
CASSWGTGVYEQYF
TGTGCCAGCAGCTGGGGAACCGGGGTTTACGAGCAGTACTTC